This T cell receptor (beta chain) was profiled in a study of Ad26.COV2.S vaccination and SARS-CoV-2 variants. At the level of the study: Ad26.COV2.S given intramuscularly, once or twice 56 days apart. General study points: Responses of spike-specific T cells (both CD8+ and CD4+) reportedly showed substantial breadth after vaccination. Total T cell responses may have been underestimated by the TCR breadth and depth analyses.

As to this clone: Antigen unknown.

V was pared by 3 bases and J by 4 bases, with 8 bases of the junction left unmatched. The CDR3 has 16 amino acids. Germline CDR1 reads LGHNA; CDR2 reads YSLEER. The method was immunoSEQ multiplex PCR; TCRdb's version includes in-frame clones alone and lacks a portion of them. The sample holds about 350,000 clones, roughly 90% seen once. As for treatment: around 19 received Ad26.COV2.S at low or high dose, single or two shots; several received placebo; per-sample allocation not given. Sampling was performed 63 days after the first vaccine or placebo injection. An Ad26 vector expressing Wuhan-strain SARS-CoV-2 spike served as the vaccine.

The starting material was peripheral blood, obtained in a trial of Ad26.COV2.S vaccine versus placebo. This sequence originates from a person between 18 and 59 years old who received the Ad26.COV2.S COVID-19 vaccine or a placebo. The V gene is TRBV4-3, the J gene TRBJ1-2; 10 bases match TRBD1. CDR3 amino acids: CASSQRQGARSYGYTF. CDR3 nucleotide sequence: TGCGCCAGCAGCCAGAGACAGGGGGCGCGGAGCTATGGCTACACCTTC.